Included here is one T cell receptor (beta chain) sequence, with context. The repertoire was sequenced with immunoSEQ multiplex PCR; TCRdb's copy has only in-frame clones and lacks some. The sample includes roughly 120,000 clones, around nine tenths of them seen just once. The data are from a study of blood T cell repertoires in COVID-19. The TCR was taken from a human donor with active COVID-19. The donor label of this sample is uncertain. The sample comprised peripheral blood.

The DNA for the CDR3 is TGTGCCAGCTCACCTTACAGCCAAGAGACCCAGTACTTC. This sequence encodes CASSPYSQETQYF. J is TRBJ2-5 and V is TRBV18; D gene uncertain. The CDR3 runs to 13 residues. V was cut by 3 bases and J by 1 base, with 6 bases left in between. CDR1 and CDR2 (germline): KGHSH, LQKENI.